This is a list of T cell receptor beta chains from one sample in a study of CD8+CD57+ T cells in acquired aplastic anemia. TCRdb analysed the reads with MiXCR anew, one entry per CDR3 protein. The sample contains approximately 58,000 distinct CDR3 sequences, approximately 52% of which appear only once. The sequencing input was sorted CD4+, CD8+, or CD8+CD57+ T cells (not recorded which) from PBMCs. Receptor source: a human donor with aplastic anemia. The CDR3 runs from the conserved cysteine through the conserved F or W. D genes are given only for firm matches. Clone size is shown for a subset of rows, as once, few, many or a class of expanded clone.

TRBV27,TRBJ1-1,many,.,CASGGMNTEAFF,TGTGCCAGCGGGGGTATGAACACTGAAGCTTTCTTT
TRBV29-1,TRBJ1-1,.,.,CSALGQANTEAFF,TGCAGCGCCTTAGGACAAGCGAACACTGAAGCTTTCTTT
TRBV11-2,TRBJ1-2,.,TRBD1,CASSLEPGQVFHGYTF,TGTGCCAGCAGCTTAGAACCGGGACAGGTCTTCCATGGCTACACCTTC
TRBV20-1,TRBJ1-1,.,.,CSARDRRGTEAFF,TGCAGTGCTAGAGATAGACGGGGCACTGAAGCTTTCTTT
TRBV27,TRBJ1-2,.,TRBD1,CASKRDRANYGYTF,TGTGCCAGCAAGAGGGACAGGGCCAACTATGGCTACACCTTC
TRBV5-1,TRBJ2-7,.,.,CASSRDPLYEQYF,TGTGCCAGCAGCCGGGACCCCTTATACGAGCAGTACTTC
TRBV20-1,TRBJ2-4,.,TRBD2,CSADGGAGYIQYF,TGCAGTGCTGACGGGGGGGCCGGTTACATTCAGTACTTC
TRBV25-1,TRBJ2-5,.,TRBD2,CAGSEGPGGLAGETQYF,TGTGCCGGCAGTGAAGGCCCCGGCGGACTAGCGGGGGAGACCCAGTACTTC
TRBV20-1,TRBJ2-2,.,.,CSASSIGLGGELFF,TGCAGTGCCAGTAGTATAGGTCTCGGCGGGGAGCTGTTTTTT
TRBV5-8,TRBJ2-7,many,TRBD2,CASSLSREGFYEQYF,TGTGCCAGCAGCCTCTCACGGGAGGGGTTCTACGAGCAGTACTTC
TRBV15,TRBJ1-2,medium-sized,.,CATSTLDSIYGYTF,TGTGCCACCAGCACCCTGGACAGCATCTATGGCTACACCTTC
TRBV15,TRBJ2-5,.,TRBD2,CATRKTSAQETQYF,TGTGCCACTCGAAAGACTAGCGCCCAAGAGACCCAGTACTTC
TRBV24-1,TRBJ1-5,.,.,CATSESDSNQPQHF,TGTGCCACCAGTGAGTCGGATAGCAATCAGCCCCAGCATTTT
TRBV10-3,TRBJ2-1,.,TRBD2,CAIRAGGLVVRDEQFF,TGTGCCATCAGGGCGGGGGGACTAGTCGTCCGGGATGAGCAGTTCTTC
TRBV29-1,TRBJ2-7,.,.,CSVMRLLEDEQYF,TGCAGCGTCATGCGGCTCCTCGAGGACGAGCAGTACTTC
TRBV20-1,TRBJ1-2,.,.,CSARGRGDGYTF,TGCAGTGCTAGAGGGCGGGGTGATGGCTACACCTTC
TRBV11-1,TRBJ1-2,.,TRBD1,CASSTPGTGGSARGYTF,TGTGCCAGCAGCACCCCCGGGACAGGGGGCTCGGCTCGGGGCTACACCTTC
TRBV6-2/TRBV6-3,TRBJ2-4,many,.,CASSYVDKAGIQYF,TGTGCCAGCAGTTACGTGGACAAGGCCGGCATTCAGTACTTC
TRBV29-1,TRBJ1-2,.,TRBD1,CSAADRTRGYTF,TGCAGCGCCGCGGACAGGACTCGTGGCTACACCTTC
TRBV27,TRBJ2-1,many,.,CASSPRGDNEQFF,TGTGCCAGCAGTCCCCGTGGGGACAATGAGCAGTTCTTC
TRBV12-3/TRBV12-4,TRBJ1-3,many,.,CASSQTLTPSGNTIYF,TGTGCCAGCAGCCAGACACTTACCCCCTCTGGAAACACCATATATTTT
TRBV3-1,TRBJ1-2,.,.,CASSQTGLEGYTF,TGTGCCAGCAGCCAGACAGGTCTGGAGGGCTACACCTTC
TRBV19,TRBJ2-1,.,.,CASSMGGYNEQFF,TGTGCTAGTAGCATGGGTGGCTACAATGAGCAGTTCTTC
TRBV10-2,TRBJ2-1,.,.,CASGGSGSYNEQFF,TGCGCCAGCGGGGGGTCCGGCTCCTACAATGAGCAGTTCTTC
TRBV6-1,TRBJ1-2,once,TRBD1,CASSGTGPYGYTF,TGTGCCAGCAGCGGGACAGGGCCCTATGGCTACACCTTC
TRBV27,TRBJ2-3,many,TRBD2,CASSLVRGADTQYF,TGTGCCAGCAGTTTGGTTCGGGGGGCAGATACGCAGTATTTT